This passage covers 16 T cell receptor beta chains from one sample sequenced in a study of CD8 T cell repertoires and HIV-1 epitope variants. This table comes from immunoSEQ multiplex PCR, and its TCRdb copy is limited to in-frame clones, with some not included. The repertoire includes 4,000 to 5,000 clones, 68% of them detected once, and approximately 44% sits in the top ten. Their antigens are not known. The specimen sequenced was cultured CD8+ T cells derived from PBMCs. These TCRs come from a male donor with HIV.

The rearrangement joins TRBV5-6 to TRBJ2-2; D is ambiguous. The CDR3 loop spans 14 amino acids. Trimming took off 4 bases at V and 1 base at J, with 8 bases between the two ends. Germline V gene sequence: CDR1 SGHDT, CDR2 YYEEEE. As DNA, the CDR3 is TGTGCCAGCAGCCCGGAGATGAACACCGGGGAGCTGTTTTTT. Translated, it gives CASSPEMNTGELFF.

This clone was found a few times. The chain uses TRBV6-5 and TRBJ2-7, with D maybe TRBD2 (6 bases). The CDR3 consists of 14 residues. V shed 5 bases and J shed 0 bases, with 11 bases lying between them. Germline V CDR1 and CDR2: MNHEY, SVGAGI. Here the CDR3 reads CASSPLAYSYEQYF. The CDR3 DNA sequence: TGTGCCAGCAGTCCTCTAGCGTACTCCTACGAGCAGTACTTC.

Written as DNA, the CDR3 is TGCAGCGTTGTGAGGGGCTACGAGCAGTACTTC. Protein sequence: CSVVRGYEQYF. This chain links TRBV29-1 with TRBJ2-7; D is tentatively TRBD1 or TRBD2 (5 bases each). Germline V gene data show CDR1 as SQVTM and CDR2 as ANQGSEA. The CDR3 contains 11 residues. Trimming stripped 4 bases from V and 3 bases from J, with 7 bases between.

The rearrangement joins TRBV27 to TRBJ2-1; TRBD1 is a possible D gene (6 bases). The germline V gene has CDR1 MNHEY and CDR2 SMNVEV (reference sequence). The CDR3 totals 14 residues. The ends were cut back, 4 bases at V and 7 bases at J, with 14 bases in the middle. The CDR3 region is CASSSQGRLNEQFF. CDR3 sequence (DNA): TGTGCCAGCAGTTCTCAGGGGCGGCTAAATGAGCAGTTCTTC.

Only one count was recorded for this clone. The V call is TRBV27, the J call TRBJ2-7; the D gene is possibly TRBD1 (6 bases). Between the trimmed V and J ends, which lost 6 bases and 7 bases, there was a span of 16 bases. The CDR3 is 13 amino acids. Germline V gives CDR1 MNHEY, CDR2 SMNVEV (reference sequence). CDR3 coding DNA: TGTGCCAGCAGCACAGGGACCCTCAAAGAGCAGTACTTC. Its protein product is CASSTGTLKEQYF.

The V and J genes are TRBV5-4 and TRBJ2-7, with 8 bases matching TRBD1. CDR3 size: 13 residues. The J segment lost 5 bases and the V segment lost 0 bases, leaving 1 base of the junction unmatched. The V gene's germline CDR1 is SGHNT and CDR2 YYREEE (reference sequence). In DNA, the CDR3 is TGTGCCAGCAGCTTGGGACAGGGGAACGAGCAGTACTTC. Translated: CASSLGQGNEQYF.

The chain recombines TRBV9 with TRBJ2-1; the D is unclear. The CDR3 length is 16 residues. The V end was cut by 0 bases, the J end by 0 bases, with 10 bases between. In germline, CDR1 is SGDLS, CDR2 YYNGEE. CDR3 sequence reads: CASSVEAGSSYNEQFF. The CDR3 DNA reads TGTGCCAGCAGCGTAGAAGCCGGTAGCTCCTACAATGAGCAGTTCTTC.

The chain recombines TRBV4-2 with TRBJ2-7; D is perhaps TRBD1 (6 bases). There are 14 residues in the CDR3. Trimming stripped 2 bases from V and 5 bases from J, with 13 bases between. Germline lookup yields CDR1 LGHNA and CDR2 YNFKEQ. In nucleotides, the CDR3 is TGTGCCAGCAGCCAAACAGGGAGTGAGAACGAGCAGTACTTC. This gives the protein CASSQTGSENEQYF.

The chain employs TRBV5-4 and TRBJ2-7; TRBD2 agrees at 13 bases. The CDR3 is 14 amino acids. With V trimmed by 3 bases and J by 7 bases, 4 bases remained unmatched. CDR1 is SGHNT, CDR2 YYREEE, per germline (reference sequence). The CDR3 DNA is TGTGCCAGCAGCTGGACTAGCGGGGGCCTTGAGCAGTACTTC. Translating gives CASSWTSGGLEQYF.

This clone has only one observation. Here the CDR3 DNA reads TGTGCCAGTAGTTCGAGGGAGACCCCCTACGAGCAGTACTTC. Translated, it gives CASSSRETPYEQYF. The chain joins TRBV19 to TRBJ2-7; D may be TRBD2 (5 bases). This CDR3 spans 14 amino acids. Germline V gene sequence: CDR1 LNHDA, CDR2 SQIVND (reference sequence). V lost 5 bases to trimming and J lost 2 bases, with 13 bases between them. The full variable domain, completed using reference TRBV19 and TRBJ2-7, is DGGITQSPKYLFRKEGQNVTLSCEQNLNHDAMYWYRQDPGQGLRLIYYSQIVNDFQKGDIAEGYSVSREKKESFPLTVTSAQKNPTAFYLCASSSRETPYEQYFGPGTRLTVT.

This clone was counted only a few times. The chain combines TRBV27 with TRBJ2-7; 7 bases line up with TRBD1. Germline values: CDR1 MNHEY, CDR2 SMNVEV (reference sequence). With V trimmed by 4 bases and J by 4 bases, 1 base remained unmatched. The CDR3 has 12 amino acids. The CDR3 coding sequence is TGTGCCAGCAGTTCACAGGGGTACGAGCAGTACTTC. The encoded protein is CASSSQGYEQYF.

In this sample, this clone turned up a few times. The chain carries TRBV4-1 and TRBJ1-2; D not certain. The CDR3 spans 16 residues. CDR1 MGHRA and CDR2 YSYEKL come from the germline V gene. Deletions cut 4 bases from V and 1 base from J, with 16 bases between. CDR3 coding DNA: TGCGCCAGCAGCCCCGCCGGAGGGCTGGTTAACTATGGCTACACCTTC. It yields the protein CASSPAGGLVNYGYTF.

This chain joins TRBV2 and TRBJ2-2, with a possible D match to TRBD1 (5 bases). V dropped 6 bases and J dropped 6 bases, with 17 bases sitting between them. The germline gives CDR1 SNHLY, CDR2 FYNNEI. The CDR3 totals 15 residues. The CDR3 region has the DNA TGTGCCAGCAGGGTGACAGCCACGATGTCCGGGGAGCTGTTTTTT. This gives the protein CASRVTATMSGELFF.

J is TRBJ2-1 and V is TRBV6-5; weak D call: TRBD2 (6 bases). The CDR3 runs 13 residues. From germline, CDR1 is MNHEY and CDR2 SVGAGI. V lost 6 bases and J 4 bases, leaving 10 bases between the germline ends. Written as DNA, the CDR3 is TGTGCCAGCAGATTAGCGGAGTACAATGAGCAGTTCTTC. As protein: CASRLAEYNEQFF.

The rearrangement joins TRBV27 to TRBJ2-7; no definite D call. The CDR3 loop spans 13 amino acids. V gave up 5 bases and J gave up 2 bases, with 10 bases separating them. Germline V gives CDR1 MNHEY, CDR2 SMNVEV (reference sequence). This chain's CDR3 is CASSPRGAYEQYF. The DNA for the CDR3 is TGTGCCAGCAGTCCTCGAGGAGCCTACGAGCAGTACTTC.

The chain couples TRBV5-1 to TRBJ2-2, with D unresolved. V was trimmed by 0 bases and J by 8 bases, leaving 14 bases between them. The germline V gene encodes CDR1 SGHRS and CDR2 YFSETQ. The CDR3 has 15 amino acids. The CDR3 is CASSLGGSNAGELFF. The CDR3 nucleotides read TGCGCCAGCAGCTTGGGGGGAAGTAACGCTGGGGAGCTGTTTTTT.